The sequence of this T cell receptor (beta chain) was determined in a study of siplizumab effects on memory and regulatory T cells. Whole-study findings and limits: The mean Treg-derived percentage of mappable alloreactive CD4+ clones was about 63% with siplizumab compared with 25% to 30% in controls. Apparently more diverse than memory cells, naive T cells also seemed major alloresponse contributors. Sequences below about 10^-5 frequency were poorly captured, limiting mapping of alloreactive clones. No naive or memory phenotype could be assigned to roughly 80-95% of proliferating clones.

Sequenced by immunoSEQ multiplex PCR; TCRdb stores in-frame clones only, minus some. The table includes under 100,000 clones, over 80% detected once. On this clone: Antigen: not known.

V was shortened by 6 bases and J by 5 bases, with 19 bases between the two germline ends. The germline V gene encodes CDR1 MNHEY and CDR2 SVGAGI. The CDR3 is 15 amino acids. This chain links TRBV6-5 with TRBJ1-2; maybe TRBD1 (6 bases). This receptor was obtained from a human donor in good health. Material for sequencing was Tregs sorted from blood. For the CDR3, the DNA is TGTGCCAGCAGCTCCCCTCCGGACAGCTTATATGGCTACACCTTC. It yields the protein CASSSPPDSLYGYTF.